The TCR beta chain under discussion was sequenced for a study of cytomegalovirus exposure and HLA in healthy donors. Study-level points and caveats: Owing to their indistinguishability, certain V segments, notably TRBV6-2 and TRBV6-3, were excluded. Earlier analysis looked at TCR beta V segments, and most were productive about 90% or about 30% of the time.

On this clone: The antigen is undetermined.

PCR involved 60 Vbeta and 13 Jbeta primers. Clones were read by immunoSEQ multiplex PCR, and TCRdb kept only the in-frame ones, dropping some. The sample has 200,000 to 250,000 clones. CDR3 length: 13 residues. The germline V and J ends were trimmed by 4 bases and 3 bases, with 10 bases remaining between them. Germline CDR1 SGDLS, CDR2 YYNGEE. The source is a woman in her 30s in good health and CMV-seropositive. This sequence joins TRBV9 and TRBJ2-5; D remains unclear. Source material: PBMCs. CDR3 protein: CASSSSSEETQYF. CDR3 coding DNA: TGTGCCAGCAGCTCCAGCAGCGAAGAGACCCAGTACTTC. The variable domain in full, with the rest retrieved from reference TRBV9 and TRBJ2-5, is DSGVTQTPKHLITATGQRVTLRCSPRSGDLSVYWYQQSLDQGLQFLIQYYNGEERAKGNILERFSAQQFPDLHSELNLSSLELGDSALYFCASSSSSEETQYFGPGTRLLVL.